This T cell receptor beta chain emerged from a study of CD4 T cells in relation to SARS-CoV-2 and coronaviruses. About the study: TCR beta CDR3s were sequenced after roughly ten-day antigen culture of PBMCs.

Trimming shortened V by 0 bases and J by 0 bases, and 11 bases separated the two germline ends. The CDR3 totals 16 residues. Germline assignment: CDR1 SGHRS and CDR2 YFSETQ. On this clone: As yet, its antigen is unknown.

Profiling relied on immunoSEQ multiplex PCR, and the TCRdb table lists in-frame clones only, not all of them. This table holds almost 30,000 clones, less than 85% found once. Before the COVID-19 pandemic, during about 2010-2019, CD4+ T cells were taken from unexposed donors. Isolation of CD4+ T cells took place after about 10 days in culture. As cell numbers allowed, unexposed-donor CD4+ T cells faced SARS-CoV-2 S/N and four cold-coronavirus spikes. This clonotype was sampled from a human donor in good health. The V and J genes are TRBV5-1 and TRBJ2-3, with D uncertain. Sequencing input: CD4+ T cells from PBMCs, cultured in vitro. The CDR3 spells CASSLDGYASTDTQYF. The DNA of the CDR3 is TGCGCCAGCAGCTTGGACGGATACGCTAGCACAGATACGCAGTATTTT.